This TCR beta chain appears in the sequencing data of a study of T-cell reconstitution after alpha-beta-depleted transplantation in children (dated by TCRdb to the mid-2010s). With respect to the entire study: Using TCR repertoire profiling, the study followed T-cell immune reconstitution in a quantitative way in children after TCRalphabeta/CD19-depleted allogeneic hematopoietic cell transplantation. Overall study outcomes, separate from this receptor: The frequencies of hyperexpanded clones fell over the following months, and after one year, T-cell counts and TCRbeta diversity were mostly attributed to newly produced T cells. The high TCRbeta diversity at day 60 in some patients was ascribed to recipient T cells and intrathymic progenitors that had survived conditioning. Apparently early alphabetaT-cell count recovery about two months after transplant reportedly relied on only several hundred rapidly expanded clones derived from non-depleted graft cells.

In the paper's terms, the treatment or condition label means: allogeneic hematopoietic cell transplantation with graft depleted of TCRalphabeta T cells and CD19 B cells. The children who served as transplant recipients had been given grafts of TCRalphabeta/CD19-depleted allogeneic hematopoietic cells. The protocol used for the library was PCR. Sequencing was carried out with an Illumina HiSeq 2500. TCR libraries were prepared with molecular barcoding, using unique molecular identifiers to normalize TCRbeta repertoire quantification. TCRdb itself trimmed the public reads at Q25 with fastp, ran MiXCR and retained productive beta chains. All rows with the same CDR3 protein become a single entry with the most common DNA and genes. The table for this sample lists about 580,000 distinct CDR3 sequences; about 23% of them were counted only once. The top ten clones comprise over 12% of the sample. This clonotype turned up a few times. The antigen it recognizes is unknown. No much larger clone is present one base from it, and per-base qualities are unavailable.

V loses 7 bases of germline sequence and J loses 9 bases, and the interval between the two ends is 16 bases. From cysteine to phenylalanine, the CDR3 is 13 amino acids long. The CDR3 DNA has 39 bases and is translated from base 1. CDR1 is given as ENHRY and CDR2 as SYGVKD, both from the germline V gene. The source is a boy less than two years old who had a stem cell transplant for acute myeloid leukemia, so the T cells may come from the graft donor. The sample here was PBMCs, mostly from graft donor cells, taken 360 days after TCRalphabeta/CD19-depleted stem cell transplant. The V and J genes are TRBV10-3 and TRBJ2-1, with no reliable assignment of the D segment. The CDR3 loop reads CAIKGRSSSEQFF. The DNA sequence is as follows: TGTGCCATCAAAGGCAGGTCTTCCAGTGAGCAGTTCTTC.